The next 32 T cell receptor beta chains were all read from a single sample in a study of neoadjuvant anti-PD-1 for oral cavity cancer. The sample's time point: after neoadjuvant nivolumab, at surgical resection. Clones were sequenced by immunoSEQ multiplex PCR, and TCRdb holds only the in-frame ones, with some missing. The sample includes 15,000 or so clones, around 70% of them seen just once. The source material was PBMCs, sampled after nivolumab (anti-PD-1) treatment. The receptors shown here come from a person aged 40 to 85 with oral cavity squamous cell carcinoma.

This rearrangement joins TRBV28 to TRBJ2-7; D not certain. The V gene's germline CDR1 is MDHEN and CDR2 SYDVKM. CDR3 size: 16 residues. V lost 3 bases and J lost 1, with 16 bases in between. Here the CDR3 DNA reads TGTGCCAGCAGTTTTTCGACCGCCGTCGCATCCTACGAGCAGTACTTC. It is translated as CASSFSTAVASYEQYF.

The chain joins TRBV5-1 to TRBJ2-7; D assignment may be TRBD1 or TRBD2 (5 bases each). Germline V gene data show CDR1 as SGHRS and CDR2 as YFSETQ. The V end was cut by 4 bases, the J end by 9 bases, with 20 bases between. CDR3 length: 14 amino acids. The CDR3 region is CASSEATGRRGQYF. The CDR3 nucleotides are TGCGCCAGCAGCGAAGCTACGGGACGCCGAGGGCAGTACTTC.

This clone was seen only a few times. The chain is built from TRBV19 and TRBJ2-7; TRBD1 matches at 9 bases. Germline-derived CDR1 and CDR2 are LNHDA and SQIVND (reference sequence). The CDR3 has 15 amino acids. Trimming removed 5 bases from V and 4 bases from J; junction bases left unmatched: 9. CDR3 residues: CASSPQQGARYEQYF. DNA of the CDR3: TGTGCCAGTAGTCCCCAACAGGGGGCAAGGTACGAGCAGTACTTC.

V is TRBV4-1 and J is TRBJ2-5, with 9 bases identical to TRBD1. Germline loops: CDR1 MGHRA, CDR2 YSYEKL. V lost 6 bases, J lost 5 bases, and 10 bases stayed unmatched. The CDR3 covers 15 residues. CDR3 loop: CASRSPGTGRETQYF. CDR3 nucleotides: TGCGCCAGCAGGAGTCCCGGGACAGGGCGGGAGACCCAGTACTTC.

A few counts support this clone. The rearrangement uses TRBV10-3 and TRBJ2-1, with 10 bases aligning to TRBD2. Germline loops: CDR1 ENHRY, CDR2 SYGVKD. V gave up 10 bases and J gave up 4 bases; unmatched junction bases: 7. This CDR3 contains 14 residues. The CDR3 DNA sequence: TGTGCCACCGTTGGGACTAGCGCTTACAATGAGCAGTTCTTC. Translating gives CATVGTSAYNEQFF.

This clone was seen only a few times. Here the CDR3 reads CASSGQGFSGANVLTF. In DNA form, the CDR3 reads TGTGCCAGCAGCGGACAGGGGTTCTCTGGGGCCAACGTCCTGACTTTC. The chain links TRBV27 to TRBJ2-6; TRBD1 aligns across 9 bases. The CDR3 loop spans 16 amino acids. Germline trimming cut 6 bases from V and 0 bases from J; bases unmatched to any gene: 3. Germline CDR1 and CDR2: MNHEY and SMNVEV (reference sequence).

In this sample, this clone turned up once. The gene calls are TRBV5-4 and TRBJ1-1; 7 bases are a match to TRBD1. Germline V gene lookup returns CDR1 SGHNT and CDR2 YYREEE (reference sequence). Trimming at V came to 0 bases and at J to 2 bases, leaving 1 base not matched to a gene. The CDR3 contains 14 residues. This chain's CDR3 is CASSLGDRNTEAFF. In DNA form, the CDR3 reads TGTGCCAGCAGCTTGGGGGACAGAAACACTGAAGCTTTCTTT.

As DNA, the CDR3 is TGTGCCATCAGTGCAGACCGGGACGCTAATCAGCCCCAGCATTTT. Protein: CAISADRDANQPQHF. The chain is built from TRBV10-3 and TRBJ1-5, with D possibly TRBD1 on 5 matching bases. The CDR3 has 15 residues. V lost 4 bases and J lost 4, with 14 bases in between. Per germline, CDR1 ENHRY and CDR2 SYGVKD.

This clone came up once. The CDR3 nucleotides are TGTGCCAGCAGCCGGGGACAGAACTACAATGAGCAGTTCTTC. Protein product: CASSRGQNYNEQFF. The J gene is TRBJ2-1, the V gene TRBV6-5, with TRBD1 matching over 7 bases. V was pared by 6 bases and J by 3 bases, with 5 bases of the junction left unmatched. The germline V gene has CDR1 MNHEY and CDR2 SVGAGI. The CDR3 covers 14 residues.

J is TRBJ2-2 and V is TRBV7-6, with TRBD1 matching over 7 bases. The V and J ends lost 6 bases and 4 bases, in that order; junction bases with no gene match: 5. Looked up from germline, CDR1 is SGHVS and CDR2 is FNYEAQ. The CDR3 loop spans 14 amino acids. CDR3 nucleotide sequence: TGTGCCAGCAGTCGACAGGGTGGCACCGGGGAGCTGTTTTTT. It yields the protein CASSRQGGTGELFF.

The V and J genes are TRBV5-5 and TRBJ2-2; unclear D gene. Germline V gene data show CDR1 as SGHKS and CDR2 as YYEKEE (reference sequence). Trimming stripped 5 bases from V and 4 bases from J, with 9 bases between. The CDR3 is 13 residues long. DNA of the CDR3: TGTGCCAGCAGTTTAACGGGCACCGGGGAGCTGTTTTTT. This sequence encodes CASSLTGTGELFF.

The rearrangement joins TRBV25-1 to TRBJ1-1, with 11 bases that match TRBD1. The germline CDR1 and CDR2 sequences are MGHDK and SYGVNS. CDR3 length equals 17 residues. Germline trimming cut 7 bases from V and 0 bases from J; bases unmatched to any gene: 10. DNA of the CDR3: TGTGCCAGCACCACCACCGGGACAGGGGGTTTGAACACTGAAGCTTTCTTT. Translated, it gives CASTTTGTGGLNTEAFF.

This clone was observed a handful of times. The chain uses TRBV2 and TRBJ2-1, with D possibly being TRBD1 or TRBD2 (5 bases each). In germline, CDR1 is SNHLY, CDR2 FYNNEI. Trimming took off 3 bases at V and 7 bases at J, with 7 bases between the two ends. This CDR3 is built from 12 residues. CDR3 DNA sequence: TGTGCCAGCAGTGACGGGGCAAATGAGCAGTTCTTC. Its translation: CASSDGANEQFF.

The J gene is TRBJ1-2, the V gene TRBV4-1; D is undetermined. Trimming took 1 base from V and 8 from J, leaving 17 bases between them. The CDR3 extends over 15 amino acids. The germline gives CDR1 MGHRA, CDR2 YSYEKL. CDR3 sequence (DNA): TGCGCCAGCAGCCAAGTCCGGACTGAGGAGTACGGCTACACCTTC. Amino acid sequence: CASSQVRTEEYGYTF.

This clone was seen just once. This sequence joins TRBV5-8 and TRBJ1-1; D gene uncertain. CDR3 size: 15 residues. Germline V gene lookup returns CDR1 SGHTS and CDR2 YDEGEE. The V gene lost 3 bases and the J gene lost 3 bases, with 15 bases spanning the gap. The CDR3 DNA follows: TGTGCCAGCAGCTCGGCGGTGGTACGGGACACTGAAGCTTTCTTT. Its translation: CASSSAVVRDTEAFF.

This chain joins TRBV30 and TRBJ1-2, with D perhaps TRBD1 (6 bases). The germline CDR1 and CDR2 sequences are GTSNPN and SVGIG (reference sequence). V was cut by 0 bases and J by 4 bases, with 21 bases left in between. The CDR3 consists of 17 residues. CDR3 loop: CAWSVSAGAPPLYGYTF. CDR3 DNA sequence: TGTGCCTGGAGTGTATCGGCGGGGGCTCCCCCTCTCTATGGCTACACCTTC.

The chain uses TRBV30 and TRBJ2-1; perhaps TRBD2 as D (6 bases). V was trimmed by 4 bases and J by 0 bases, leaving 10 bases between them. Germline assignment: CDR1 GTSNPN and CDR2 SVGIG (reference sequence). The CDR3 is 14 residues long. The CDR3 DNA is TGTGCCTGGACGGCGGGGAGCTCCTACAATGAGCAGTTCTTC. Encoded protein: CAWTAGSSYNEQFF.

The rearrangement joins TRBV9 to TRBJ1-1, with D unclear. V was shortened by 0 bases and J by 3 bases, with 9 bases between the two germline ends. This CDR3 is 14 amino acids long. Germline CDR1 and CDR2: SGDLS and YYNGEE. The DNA for the CDR3 is TGTGCCAGCAGCGTAGCCGCGGGAGACACTGAAGCTTTCTTT. It specifies CASSVAAGDTEAFF. The entire variable domain, with the rest obtained from reference TRBV9 and TRBJ1-1, is as follows: DSGVTQTPKHLITATGQRVTLRCSPRSGDLSVYWYQQSLDQGLQFLIQYYNGEERAKGNILERFSAQQFPDLHSELNLSSLELGDSALYFCASSVAAGDTEAFFGQGTRLTVV.

The chain is built from TRBV4-1 and TRBJ2-3, with a weak D call TRBD1 (5 bases). Germline CDR1 and CDR2: MGHRA and YSYEKL. The length of the CDR3 is 15 residues. Trimming pared 6 bases from V and 4 bases from J, leaving 17 bases between. The CDR3 protein is CASSAGAGPPDTQYF. Written as DNA, the CDR3 is TGCGCCAGCAGTGCCGGTGCAGGGCCCCCAGATACGCAGTATTTT.

The chain couples TRBV10-3 to TRBJ2-4; TRBD2 aligns across 7 bases. J gave up 12 bases and V 2 bases, and 10 bases lay outside the gene matches. Germline loops: CDR1 ENHRY, CDR2 SYGVKD. This CDR3 is built from 14 residues. CDR3 nucleotide sequence: TGTGCCATCAGTGAGGCCTCTAGCGGAGGAACTCAGTACTTC. This translates into CAISEASSGGTQYF.

This clone has more than one count but fewer than ten. The genes are TRBV10-1 and TRBJ1-2; D gene ambiguous. Per the germline V gene, CDR1 is WNHNN and CDR2 is SYGVQD (reference sequence). This CDR3 has 13 residues. V lost 10 bases and J 0 bases, leaving 12 bases between the germline ends. CDR3 DNA: TGCGCCACCTCCGGGCAGACTAACTATGGCTACACCTTC. It translates to CATSGQTNYGYTF.

This sequence joins TRBV28 and TRBJ1-2; D ambiguous. V was clipped by 7 bases and J by 1 base, with 7 bases between them. The CDR3 consists of 12 residues. Germline-derived CDR1 and CDR2 are MDHEN and SYDVKM. The CDR3 sequence: CASIGNNYGYTF. The CDR3 DNA is TGTGCCAGCATTGGCAATAACTATGGCTACACCTTC.

The V and J genes are TRBV7-8 and TRBJ1-1; D gene unclear. Trimming took 5 bases from V and 2 from J, leaving 9 bases between them. The CDR3 has 13 residues. The V gene's germline CDR1 is SGHVS and CDR2 FQNEAQ. CDR3: CASSAYGNTEAFF. The CDR3 nucleotides are TGTGCCAGCAGCGCCTACGGAAACACTGAAGCTTTCTTT.

The chain recombines TRBV4-1 with TRBJ2-1; D may be TRBD1 or TRBD2 (6 bases each). The V end was cut by 1 base, the J end by 5 bases, with 21 bases between. The CDR3 has 18 residues. The germline gives CDR1 MGHRA, CDR2 YSYEKL. The CDR3 loop is CASSQALIWGRDHNEQFF. CDR3 nucleotides: TGCGCCAGCAGCCAAGCCTTGATCTGGGGGCGGGACCACAATGAGCAGTTCTTC.

This chain links TRBV6-1 with TRBJ2-3; TRBD2 agrees at 7 bases. CDR3 length: 16 residues. Germline V gene lookup returns CDR1 MNHNS and CDR2 SASEGT. V dropped 4 bases and J dropped 6; count of bases not matched to a gene: 13. The CDR3 nucleotides read TGTGCCAGCAGTGGATTGGCTAGCGGAAGATATGATACGCAGTATTTT. Encoded protein: CASSGLASGRYDTQYF.

The chain employs TRBV7-3 and TRBJ2-1, with D uncertain. Germline assignment: CDR1 SGHTA and CDR2 FQGTGA. V shed 3 bases and J shed 5 bases, with 11 bases lying between them. This CDR3 comprises 14 residues. In DNA form, the CDR3 reads TGTGCCAGCAGCTTGATGGGCCCTAACAATGAGCAGTTCTTC. It translates to CASSLMGPNNEQFF.

The DNA of the CDR3 is TGTGCCAGCAGTTCCCCCGGACTAGCGGGAGGTACAGATACGCAGTATTTT. This encodes CASSSPGLAGGTDTQYF. The chain employs TRBV27 and TRBJ2-3; the match to TRBD2 covers 14 bases. Germline V CDR1 and CDR2: MNHEY, SMNVEV (reference sequence). J lost 3 bases, V lost 4 bases, and 6 bases had no gene match. The CDR3 sequence is 17 residues long.

The J gene is TRBJ2-2, the V gene TRBV4-1, with D possibly being TRBD2 (7 bases). V shed 6 bases and J shed 4 bases, with 12 bases lying between them. The germline gives CDR1 MGHRA, CDR2 YSYEKL. The CDR3 is 14 residues long. In DNA, the CDR3 is TGCGCCAGCAGAGGGGGGGCGGGCACCGGGGAGCTGTTTTTT. Protein product: CASRGGAGTGELFF.

In its sample, this clone was seen once. The chain recombines TRBV6-5 with TRBJ2-7; 13 bases are a match to TRBD2. Looked up from germline, CDR1 is MNHEY and CDR2 is SVGAGI. The CDR3 has 15 amino acids. The V segment lost 5 bases and the J segment 6 bases; nucleotides outside the gene matches: 7. The CDR3 nucleotides read TGTGCCAGCAGTAATTCGGGACTAGCGGGGCTCGAGCAGTACTTC. This gives the protein CASSNSGLAGLEQYF.

The chain uses TRBV6-1 and TRBJ1-1; D unresolved. The V gene's germline CDR1 is MNHNS and CDR2 SASEGT. The germline V and J ends were trimmed by 7 bases and 2 bases, with 14 bases remaining between them. CDR3 length equals 14 residues. The CDR3 DNA follows: TGTGCCAGCATGGCCCCTGGGTCCAACACTGAAGCTTTCTTT. Residues: CASMAPGSNTEAFF.

This chain joins TRBV6-6 and TRBJ2-7, with no clear D. Trimming stripped 0 bases from V and 6 bases from J, with 6 bases between. CDR3 length: 12 residues. Per the germline V gene, CDR1 is MNHNY and CDR2 is SVGAGI (reference sequence). The CDR3 DNA reads TGTGCCAGCAGTTACTCAGGGCGCGAGCAGTACTTC. It translates to CASSYSGREQYF.

In the case of this clone: The germline gene is not matched at one end of the junction; a read error may be the cause. The rearrangement uses TRBV14 and TRBJ1-3, with D hard to call. CDR3 length: 13 amino acids. Germline V lookup: CDR1 SGHDN, CDR2 FVKESK. Here the CDR3 DNA reads TGTGCCAGCAACCAAGTTGGGGTAAACACCATATATTTT. It codes for CASNQVGVNTIYF.